The present entry profiles one T cell receptor (beta chain) with its context. Its binding antigen is unknown. No quality values exist for individual bases; no much larger clone is one base distant. The CDR3 runs 16 residues from the cysteine to the phenylalanine. Kept here is only the CDR3 DNA, which spans 48 bases and is read in frame from base 1. Reading the germline V gene (reference sequence) gives CDR1 SGHNT and CDR2 YYREEE. Ends trimmed: V by 2 bases, J by 3 bases; bases unmatched to a gene: 8. TCRdb records Illumina HiSeq 1500 as the sequencer. TCRdb cleaned the public reads at Q25 with fastp, built clones with MiXCR and kept in-frame beta chains. Rows with one shared CDR3 protein collapse into an entry with the most common genes and DNA. The sample data list about 830,000 distinct CDR3 sequences, and approximately 29% of these were observed just once. Jointly, the top ten make up around 12% of the sample.

This specimen's treatment or condition label, per the study, means: in vitro stimulation with specific CMV peptide epitopes to enrich CMV-specific T cells. The entry originates in a study of T cell repertoires in cytomegalovirus infection (dated by TCRdb to the late 2010s). With regard to the full study: Peptide stimulations targeted recently identified HLA-C-restricted CMV epitopes, whose presentation resists viral immunomodulation, together with well-studied HLA-B-restricted epitopes. Donor HLA type was relevant to the analysis, as public TCR beta signatures indicated carriage of CMV infection together with the matching HLA type.

Results and caveats for the whole study, not just this receptor: The ex vivo response was dominated by HLA-C-restricted CMV-specific TCR beta clonotypes, and the single most frequent clonotype in two of eight donors was supplied by these HLA-C-restricted clonotypes. In both this cohort and an independent cohort of some 350 donors, the cumulative frequency of public TCR beta family members distinguished carriers of CMV infection plus the relevant HLA type.

This TCR derives from a human donor in good health (CMV status not recorded). Some clones in this sample may be carry-over from other donors' samples. The sample was cultured CD8+ T cells from PBMCs, taken from culture after CMV antigen stimulation. The V gene is TRBV5-4 and the J gene is TRBJ2-3; 8 middle bases align to TRBD1. The CDR3 sequence is CASSFRTGSTTDTQYF. The DNA sequence is TGTGCCAGCAGCTTCCGGACAGGGTCAACGACAGATACGCAGTATTTT.